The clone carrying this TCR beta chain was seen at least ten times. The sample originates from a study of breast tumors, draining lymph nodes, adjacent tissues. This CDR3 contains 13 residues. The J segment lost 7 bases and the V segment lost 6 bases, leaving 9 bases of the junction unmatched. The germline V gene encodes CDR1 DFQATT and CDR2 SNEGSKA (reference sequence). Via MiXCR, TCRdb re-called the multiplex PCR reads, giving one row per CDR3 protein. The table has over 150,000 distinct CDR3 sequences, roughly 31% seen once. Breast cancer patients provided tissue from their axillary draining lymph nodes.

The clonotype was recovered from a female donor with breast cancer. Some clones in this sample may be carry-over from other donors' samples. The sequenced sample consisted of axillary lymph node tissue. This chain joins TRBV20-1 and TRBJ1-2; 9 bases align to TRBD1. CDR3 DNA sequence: TGCAGTGCCGACAGGGGGGAGGTTCGTGGCTACACCTTC. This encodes CSADRGEVRGYTF.